Below, one T cell receptor (beta chain) is given with its context. The antigen is not known. Gene names refer to mouse genes. The CDR3 end lies 1 residue beyond the end of the read and is filled in from the germline J gene. Clones were sequenced by immunoSEQ multiplex PCR, and TCRdb holds only the in-frame ones, with some missing. The data hold some 48,000 clones, with approximately 73% observed a single time. This sample was included in a study of tissue T cells after allogeneic stem cell transplantation. The V and J ends lost 4 bases and 3 bases, in that order; junction bases with no gene match: 7. CDR1 LGHNA and CDR2 YNLKQL come from the germline V gene (reference sequence). The CDR3 spans 18 residues. Overall study findings and caveats: Within patients, tissue anatomy strongly shaped TCR repertoire composition.

Sequencing was carried out using sorted cells pooled from one or two spleens. This sequence was found in a pool of C57BL/6 mice in good health. This sequence joins TRBV5 and TRBJ2-2, with 14 bases fitting TRBD2. The CDR3 reads CASSPRDWGGAHTGQLYF. Incomplete CDR3 DNA: TGTGCCAGCAGCCCGCGGGACTGGGGGGGCGCGCACACCGGGCAGCTCTAC.